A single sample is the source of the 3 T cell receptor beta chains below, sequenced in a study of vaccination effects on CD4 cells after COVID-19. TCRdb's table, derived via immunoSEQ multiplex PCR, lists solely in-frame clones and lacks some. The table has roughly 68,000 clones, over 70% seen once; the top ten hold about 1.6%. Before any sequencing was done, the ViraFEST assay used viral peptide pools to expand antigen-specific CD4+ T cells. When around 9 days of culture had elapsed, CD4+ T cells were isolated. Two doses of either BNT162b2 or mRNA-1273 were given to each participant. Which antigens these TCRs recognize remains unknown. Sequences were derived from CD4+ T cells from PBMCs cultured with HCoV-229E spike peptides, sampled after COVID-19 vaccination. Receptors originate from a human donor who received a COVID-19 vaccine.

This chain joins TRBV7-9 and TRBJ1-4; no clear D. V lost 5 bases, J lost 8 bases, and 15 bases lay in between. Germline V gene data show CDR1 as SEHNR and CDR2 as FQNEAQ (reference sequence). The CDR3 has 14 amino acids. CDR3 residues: CASSRSYGEEKLFF. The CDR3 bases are TGTGCCAGCAGCCGAAGTTACGGTGAGGAAAAACTGTTTTTT.

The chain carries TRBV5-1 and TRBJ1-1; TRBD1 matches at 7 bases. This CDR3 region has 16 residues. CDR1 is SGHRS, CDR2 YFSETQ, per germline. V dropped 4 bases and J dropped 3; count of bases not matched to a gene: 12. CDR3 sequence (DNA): TGCGCCAGCAGCGCAAGCCTGACAGGGAGGGACACTGAAGCTTTCTTT. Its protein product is CASSASLTGRDTEAFF.

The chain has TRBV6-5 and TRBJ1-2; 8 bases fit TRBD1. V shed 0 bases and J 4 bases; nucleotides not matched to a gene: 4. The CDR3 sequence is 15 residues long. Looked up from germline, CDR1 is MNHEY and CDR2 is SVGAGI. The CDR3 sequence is CASSYSGQVIYGYTF. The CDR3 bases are TGTGCCAGCAGTTACTCGGGACAGGTTATCTATGGCTACACCTTC.